What follows is one TCR beta chain and its context. The target antigen is unknown. This sample is drawn from a study of cytomegalovirus exposure and HLA in healthy donors. The overall study: The same platform was used for the 110 or so validation repertoires and the roughly 720 first-cohort repertoires, a later analysis reported. Broader study findings: The study designated roughly 160 TCR beta chains cytomegalovirus-associated. Subsequent analysis found a tendency for first-cohort TCR clusters to co-occur within the 120 or so validation repertoires. Most TCR sequences were seen very rarely across donors, but some public TCRs occurred in many.

The method was immunoSEQ multiplex PCR; TCRdb's version includes in-frame clones alone and lacks a portion of them. This table holds roughly 130,000 clones, about 86% found once. V lost 5 bases, J lost 5 bases, and 16 bases lay in between. The CDR3 spans 15 residues. CDR1 MNHEY and CDR2 SMNVEV come from the germline V gene (reference sequence). The sample consisted of PBMCs. This chain uses TRBV27 with TRBJ2-1; maybe TRBD2 (6 bases). This sequence was found in a man aged 18-30 years in good health and CMV-seronegative. The CDR3 region is CASSPTSLKDNEQFF. The DNA for the CDR3 is TGTGCCAGCAGTCCCACTAGCCTAAAGGACAATGAGCAGTTCTTC.